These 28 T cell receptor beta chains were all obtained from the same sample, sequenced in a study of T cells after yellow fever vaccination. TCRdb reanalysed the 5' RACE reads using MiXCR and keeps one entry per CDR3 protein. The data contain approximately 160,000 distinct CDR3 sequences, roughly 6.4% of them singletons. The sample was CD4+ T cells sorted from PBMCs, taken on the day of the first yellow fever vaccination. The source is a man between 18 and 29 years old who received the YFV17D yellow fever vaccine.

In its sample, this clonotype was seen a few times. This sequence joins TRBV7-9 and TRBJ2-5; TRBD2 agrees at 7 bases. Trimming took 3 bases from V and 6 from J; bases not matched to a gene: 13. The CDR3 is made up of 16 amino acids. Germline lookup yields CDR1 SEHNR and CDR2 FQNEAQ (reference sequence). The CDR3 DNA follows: TGTGCCAGCAGCTTGATAGCGGGCAACGGGGAGAAGACCCAGTACTTC. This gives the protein CASSLIAGNGEKTQYF.

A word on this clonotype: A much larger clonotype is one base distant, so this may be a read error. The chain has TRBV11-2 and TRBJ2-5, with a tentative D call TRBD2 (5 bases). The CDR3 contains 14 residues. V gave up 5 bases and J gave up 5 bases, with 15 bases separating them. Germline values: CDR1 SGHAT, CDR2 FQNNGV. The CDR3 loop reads CASSTARGCETQYF. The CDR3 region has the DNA TGTGCCAGCAGCACCGCTAGAGGGTGTGAGACCCAGTACTTC.

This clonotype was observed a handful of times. CDR3 coding DNA: TGTGCCAGCAGCCCCGGGACACCGAACACTGAAGCTTTCTTT. Encoded protein: CASSPGTPNTEAFF. This chain connects TRBV7-3 to TRBJ1-1; weak D call: TRBD1 (6 bases). The CDR3 extends over 14 amino acids. The V gene lost 5 bases and the J gene lost 1 base, with 11 bases spanning the gap. Germline CDR1 SGHTA, CDR2 FQGTGA.

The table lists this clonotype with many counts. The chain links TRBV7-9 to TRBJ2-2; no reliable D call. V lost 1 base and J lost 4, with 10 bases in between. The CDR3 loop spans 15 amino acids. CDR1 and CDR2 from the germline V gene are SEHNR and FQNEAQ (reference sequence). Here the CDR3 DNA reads TGTGCCAGCAGCTTAGAAAAGGTGCTCACCGGGGAGCTGTTTTTT. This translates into CASSLEKVLTGELFF.

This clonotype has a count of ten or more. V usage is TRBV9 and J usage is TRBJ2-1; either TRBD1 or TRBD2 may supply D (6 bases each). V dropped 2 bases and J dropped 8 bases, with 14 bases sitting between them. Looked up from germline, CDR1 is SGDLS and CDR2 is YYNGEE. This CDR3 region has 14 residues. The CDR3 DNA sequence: TGTGCCAGCAGCGTGATTGGGGGCGGGGATGAGCAGTTCTTC. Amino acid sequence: CASSVIGGGDEQFF.

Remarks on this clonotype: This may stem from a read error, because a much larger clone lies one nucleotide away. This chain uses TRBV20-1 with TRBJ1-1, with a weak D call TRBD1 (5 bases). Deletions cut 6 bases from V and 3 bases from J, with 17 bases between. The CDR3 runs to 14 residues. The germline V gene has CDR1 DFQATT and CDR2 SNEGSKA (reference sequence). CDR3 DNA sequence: TGCAGTGCCCTTCTTGGGGGGTCTGACACTGAAGCTTTCTTT. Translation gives CSALLGGSDTEAFF.

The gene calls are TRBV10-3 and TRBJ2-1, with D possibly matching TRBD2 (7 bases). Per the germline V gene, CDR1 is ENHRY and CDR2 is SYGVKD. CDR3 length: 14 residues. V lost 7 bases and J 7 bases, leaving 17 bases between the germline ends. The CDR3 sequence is CAITGQGRGNEQFF. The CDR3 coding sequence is TGTGCCATCACGGGGCAGGGGCGGGGGAATGAGCAGTTCTTC.

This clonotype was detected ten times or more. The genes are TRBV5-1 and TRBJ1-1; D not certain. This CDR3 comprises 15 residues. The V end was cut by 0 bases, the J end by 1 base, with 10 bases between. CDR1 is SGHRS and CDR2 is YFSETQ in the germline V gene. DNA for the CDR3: TGCGCCAGCAGCTTGGTTACTGGCCCGAACACTGAAGCTTTCTTT. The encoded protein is CASSLVTGPNTEAFF.

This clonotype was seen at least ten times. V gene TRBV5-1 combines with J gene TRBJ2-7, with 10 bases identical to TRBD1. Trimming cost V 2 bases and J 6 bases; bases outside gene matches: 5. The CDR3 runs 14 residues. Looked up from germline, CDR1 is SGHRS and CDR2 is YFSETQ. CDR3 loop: CASSFGQGDREQYF. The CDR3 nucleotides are TGCGCCAGCAGCTTTGGACAGGGGGATCGCGAGCAGTACTTC.

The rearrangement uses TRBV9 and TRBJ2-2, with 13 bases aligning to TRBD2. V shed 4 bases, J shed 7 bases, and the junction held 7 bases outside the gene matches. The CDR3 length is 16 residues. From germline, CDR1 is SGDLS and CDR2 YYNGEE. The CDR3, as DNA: TGTGCCAGCAGCCCAACTAGCGGGGGGGCTCTCGGGGAGCTGTTTTTT. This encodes CASSPTSGGALGELFF.

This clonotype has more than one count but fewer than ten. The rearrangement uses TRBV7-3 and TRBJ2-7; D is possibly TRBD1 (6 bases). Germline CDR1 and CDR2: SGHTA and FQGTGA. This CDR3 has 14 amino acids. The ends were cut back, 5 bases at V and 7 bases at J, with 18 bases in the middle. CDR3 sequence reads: CASSLSRTASEQYF. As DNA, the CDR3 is TGTGCCAGCAGCCTTTCCCGGACAGCCTCGGAGCAGTACTTC.

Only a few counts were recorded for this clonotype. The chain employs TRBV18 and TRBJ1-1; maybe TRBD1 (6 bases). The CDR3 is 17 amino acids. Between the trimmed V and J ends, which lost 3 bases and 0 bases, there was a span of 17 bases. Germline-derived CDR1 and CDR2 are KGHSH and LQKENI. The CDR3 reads CASSPLAGGLMNTEAFF. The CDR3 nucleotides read TGTGCCAGCTCACCTCTCGCGGGGGGGCTCATGAACACTGAAGCTTTCTTT. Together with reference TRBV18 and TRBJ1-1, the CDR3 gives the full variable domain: NAGVMQNPRHLVRRRGQEARLRCSPMKGHSHVYWYRQLPEEGLKFMVYLQKENIIDESGMPKERFSAEFPKEGPSILRIQQVVRGDSAAYFCASSPLAGGLMNTEAFFGQGTRLTVV.

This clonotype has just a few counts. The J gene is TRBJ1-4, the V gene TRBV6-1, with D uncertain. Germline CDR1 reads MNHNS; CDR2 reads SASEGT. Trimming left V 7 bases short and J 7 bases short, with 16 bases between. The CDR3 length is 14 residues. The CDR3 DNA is TGTGCCAGCATCTTAGACCCGCGCGGTGAAAAACTGTTTTTT. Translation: CASILDPRGEKLFF.

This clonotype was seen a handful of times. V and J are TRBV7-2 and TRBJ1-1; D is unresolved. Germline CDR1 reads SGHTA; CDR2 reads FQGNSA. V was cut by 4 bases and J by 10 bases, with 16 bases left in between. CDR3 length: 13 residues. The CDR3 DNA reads TGTGCCAGCAGCTCCGATCTGATAAAGGGAGCTTTCTTT. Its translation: CASSSDLIKGAFF.

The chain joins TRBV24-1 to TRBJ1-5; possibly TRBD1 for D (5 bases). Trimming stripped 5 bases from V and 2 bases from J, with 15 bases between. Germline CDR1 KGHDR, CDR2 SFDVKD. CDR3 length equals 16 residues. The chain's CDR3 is CATSARDAYGNQPQHF. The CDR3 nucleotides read TGTGCCACCAGTGCCAGGGACGCATATGGCAATCAGCCCCAGCATTTT.

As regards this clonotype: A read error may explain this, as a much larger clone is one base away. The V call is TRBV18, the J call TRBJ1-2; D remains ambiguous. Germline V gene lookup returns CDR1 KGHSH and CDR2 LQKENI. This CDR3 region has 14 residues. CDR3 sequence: CASSPEGNNYSYTF. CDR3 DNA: TGTGCCAGCTCACCGGAAGGAAATAACTATAGCTACACCTTC.

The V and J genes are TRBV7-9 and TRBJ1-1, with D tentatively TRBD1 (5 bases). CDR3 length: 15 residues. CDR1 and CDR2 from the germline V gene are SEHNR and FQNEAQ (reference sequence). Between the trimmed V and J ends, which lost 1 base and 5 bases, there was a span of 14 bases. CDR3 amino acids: CASSLGEGIETEAFF. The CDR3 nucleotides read TGTGCCAGCAGCTTAGGAGAGGGGATTGAGACTGAAGCTTTCTTT.

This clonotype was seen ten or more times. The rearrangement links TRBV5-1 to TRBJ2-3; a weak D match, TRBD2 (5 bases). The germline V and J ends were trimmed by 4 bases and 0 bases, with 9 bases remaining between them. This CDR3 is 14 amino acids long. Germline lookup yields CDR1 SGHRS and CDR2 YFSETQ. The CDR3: CASSGGPSTDTQYF. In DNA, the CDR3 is TGCGCCAGCAGCGGCGGGCCTAGCACAGATACGCAGTATTTT.

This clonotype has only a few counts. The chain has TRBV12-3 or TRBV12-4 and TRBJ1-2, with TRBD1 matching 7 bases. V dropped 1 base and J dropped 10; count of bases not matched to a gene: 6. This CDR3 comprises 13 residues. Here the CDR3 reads CASSLEGARIYTF. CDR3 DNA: TGTGCCAGCAGTTTAGAGGGGGCGCGGATCTACACCTTC.

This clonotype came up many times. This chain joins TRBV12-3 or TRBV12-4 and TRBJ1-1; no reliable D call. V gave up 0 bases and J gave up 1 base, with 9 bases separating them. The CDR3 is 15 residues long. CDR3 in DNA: TGTGCCAGCAGTTTAGCGCGGTCAAAGAACACTGAAGCTTTCTTT. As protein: CASSLARSKNTEAFF.

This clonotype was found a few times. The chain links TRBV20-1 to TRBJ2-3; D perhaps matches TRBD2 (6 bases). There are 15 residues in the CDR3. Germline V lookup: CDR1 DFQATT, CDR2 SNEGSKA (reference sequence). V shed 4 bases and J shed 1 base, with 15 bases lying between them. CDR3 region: CSATRLVGGTDTQYF. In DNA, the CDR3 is TGCAGTGCTACACGACTAGTAGGAGGCACAGATACGCAGTATTTT.

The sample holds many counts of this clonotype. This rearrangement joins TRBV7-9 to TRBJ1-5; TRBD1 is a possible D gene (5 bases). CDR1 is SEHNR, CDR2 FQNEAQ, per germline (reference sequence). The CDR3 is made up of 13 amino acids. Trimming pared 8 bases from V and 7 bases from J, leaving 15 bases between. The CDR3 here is CASAEQGGQPQHF. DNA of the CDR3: TGTGCCAGCGCCGAGCAGGGAGGACAGCCCCAGCATTTT.

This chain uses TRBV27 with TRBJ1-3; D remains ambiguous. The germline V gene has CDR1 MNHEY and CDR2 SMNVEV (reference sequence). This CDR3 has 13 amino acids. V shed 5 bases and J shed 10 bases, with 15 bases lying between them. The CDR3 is CASSTHGVGTIYF. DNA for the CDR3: TGTGCCAGCAGTACCCACGGGGTTGGTACCATATATTTT.

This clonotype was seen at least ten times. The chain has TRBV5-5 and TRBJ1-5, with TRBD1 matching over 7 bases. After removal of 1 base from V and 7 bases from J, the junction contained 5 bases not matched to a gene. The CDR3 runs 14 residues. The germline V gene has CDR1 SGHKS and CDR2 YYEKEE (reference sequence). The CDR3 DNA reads TGTGCCAGCAGCTTGAGGACAGGAGACCAGCCCCAGCATTTT. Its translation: CASSLRTGDQPQHF. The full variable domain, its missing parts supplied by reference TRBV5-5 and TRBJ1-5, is DAGVTQSPTHLIKTRGQQVTLRCSPISGHKSVSWYQQVLGQGPQFIFQYYEKEERGRGNFPDRFSARQFPNYSSELNVNALLLGDSALYLCASSLRTGDQPQHFGDGTRLSIL.

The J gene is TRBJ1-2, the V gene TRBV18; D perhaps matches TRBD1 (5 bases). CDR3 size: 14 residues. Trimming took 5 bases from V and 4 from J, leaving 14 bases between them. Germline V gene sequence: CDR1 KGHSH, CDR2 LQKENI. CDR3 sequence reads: CASSAGPRTYGYTF. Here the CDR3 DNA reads TGTGCCAGCTCAGCAGGGCCCAGGACCTATGGCTACACCTTC.

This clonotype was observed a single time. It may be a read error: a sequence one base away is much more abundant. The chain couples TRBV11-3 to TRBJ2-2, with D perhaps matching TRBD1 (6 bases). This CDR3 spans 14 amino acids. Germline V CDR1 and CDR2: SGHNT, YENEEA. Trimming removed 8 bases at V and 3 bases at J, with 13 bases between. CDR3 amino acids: CASSQGFYTGELFF. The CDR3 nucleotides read TGTGCCAGCTCCCAGGGGTTCTACACCGGGGAGCTGTTTTTT.

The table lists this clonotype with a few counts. The DNA for the CDR3 is TGTGCCAGCAGATACTCCCGTTCGGAGCTGTTTTTT. This codes for CASRYSRSELFF. The genes are TRBV12-3 or TRBV12-4 and TRBJ2-2, with D unclear. Trimming removed 6 bases from V and 10 bases from J, with 12 bases in between. This CDR3 region has 12 residues.

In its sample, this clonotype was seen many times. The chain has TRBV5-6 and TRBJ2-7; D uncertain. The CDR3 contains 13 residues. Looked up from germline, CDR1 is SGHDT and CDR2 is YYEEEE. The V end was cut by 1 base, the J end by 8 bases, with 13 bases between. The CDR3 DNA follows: TGTGCCAGCAGCTTGCTGGCAGGCGGTAAGCAGTACGTC. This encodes CASSLLAGGKQYV.